This T cell receptor beta chain was sequenced for a study of CD8 T cells in ankylosing spondylitis. CDR1 MNHEY and CDR2 SVGAGI come from the germline V gene. This CDR3 region has 15 residues. J lost 5 bases, V lost 5 bases, and 11 bases had no gene match. TCRdb reprocessed the 5' RACE reads with MiXCR, giving one entry per CDR3 protein. The repertoire holds about 700,000 distinct CDR3 sequences, with roughly 19% as singletons. A note on this clonotype: Antigen: not known.

Broader study findings: Both synovial fluid and blood in reactive arthritis had previously been reported to carry some motif variants. Blood of patients with ankylosing spondylitis appeared to be characterized by a TCR beta motif of about eight highly homologous variants. As reported, disease-linked clones showed significant enrichment in matched ankylosing spondylitis synovial fluid.

The V gene is TRBV6-5, the J gene TRBJ2-5, with 7 bases lining up with TRBD1. The source material was blood, either unsorted or a sorted T cell fraction (not recorded which). The sequence derives from a male donor with ankylosing spondylitis. CDR3 protein: CASSTLTGVEETQYF. CDR3 nucleotide sequence: TGTGCCAGCAGTACTTTAACAGGGGTGGAGGAGACCCAGTACTTC.